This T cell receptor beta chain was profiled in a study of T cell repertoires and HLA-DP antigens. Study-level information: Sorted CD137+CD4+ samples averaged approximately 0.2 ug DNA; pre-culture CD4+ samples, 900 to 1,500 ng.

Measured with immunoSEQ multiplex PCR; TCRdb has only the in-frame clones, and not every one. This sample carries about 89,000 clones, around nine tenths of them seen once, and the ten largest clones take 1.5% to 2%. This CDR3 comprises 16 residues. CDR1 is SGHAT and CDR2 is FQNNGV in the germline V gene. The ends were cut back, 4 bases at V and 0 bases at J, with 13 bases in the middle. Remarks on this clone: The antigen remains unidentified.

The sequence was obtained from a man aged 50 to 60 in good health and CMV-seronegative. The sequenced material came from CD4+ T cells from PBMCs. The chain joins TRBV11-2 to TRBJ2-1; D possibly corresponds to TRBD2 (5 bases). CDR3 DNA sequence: TGTGCCAGCAGCTCCCGCCGGGGATCCTCCTACAATGAGCAGTTCTTC. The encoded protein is CASSSRRGSSYNEQFF.